The present TCR beta chain was sequenced within a study of cytomegalovirus exposure and HLA in healthy donors. The CDR3 runs 13 residues. Germline V CDR1 and CDR2: GTSNPN, SVGIG (reference sequence). The V end lost 3 bases, the J end lost 9 bases, and 15 bases lay between the germline ends. Researchers ran the PCR with 60 Vbeta and 13 Jbeta primers. Clones were sequenced by immunoSEQ multiplex PCR, and TCRdb holds only the in-frame ones, with some missing. The sample spans about 190,000 clones; the ten largest clones claim 6.5%. This sequence was found in a man younger than 40 in good health and CMV-seronegative. Sequencing used PBMCs. The V call is TRBV30, the J call TRBJ1-5; TRBD1 is a possible D gene (6 bases). The CDR3 region is CAWSTGGRTPQHF. The CDR3 DNA is TGTGCCTGGAGCACGGGGGGCAGGACGCCCCAGCATTTT.